These 32 T cell receptor beta chains share one sample of origin, sequenced in a study of cytomegalovirus exposure and HLA in healthy donors (TCRdb year 2017). The library was prepared using the immunoSEQ multiplex PCR assay. For the multiplex PCR, a mixture combining 60 forward primers for TCR Vbeta segments and 13 reverse primers for TCR Jbeta segments was used. This immuneACCESS table, as held by TCRdb, lists in-frame sequences with V and J called but not all clones. Of the missing ones, under half trace to an unresolved V gene in checked studies; the others have no known cause. In this sample the table shows 200,000 to 250,000 clones, more than 65% of which occur a single time. The ten largest clones take up 1.7% of the sample. The source material was PBMCs. These receptors came from a man in his fifties or sixties in good health and CMV-seronegative.

The chain joins TRBV19 to TRBJ1-4, with a tentative D call TRBD1 (6 bases). The CDR3 is made up of 13 amino acids. CDR1 LNHDA and CDR2 SQIVND come from the germline V gene (reference sequence). Trimming removed 7 bases at V and 7 bases at J, with 13 bases between. For the CDR3, the DNA is TGTGCCAGTAAGTTGCAGGGGAGTGAAAAACTGTTTTTT. This translates into CASKLQGSEKLFF.

The CDR3 DNA reads TGTGCCAGCTCACAGCAGGGGGCGCGGGATGAAAAACTGTTTTTT. Its protein product is CASSQQGARDEKLFF. This chain links TRBV18 with TRBJ1-4, with 8 nucleotides matching TRBD1. Per germline, CDR1 KGHSH and CDR2 LQKENI. After removal of 4 bases from V and 6 bases from J, the junction contained 7 bases not matched to a gene. CDR3 length equals 15 residues. Looking up the rest from reference TRBV18 and TRBJ1-4 gives the full variable domain: NAGVMQNPRHLVRRRGQEARLRCSPMKGHSHVYWYRQLPEEGLKFMVYLQKENIIDESGMPKERFSAEFPKEGPSILRIQQVVRGDSAAYFCASSQQGARDEKLFFGSGTQLSVL.

J is TRBJ2-5 and V is TRBV5-1; D is perhaps TRBD2 (5 bases). Per the germline V gene, CDR1 is SGHRS and CDR2 is YFSETQ. V was clipped by 1 base and J by 5 bases, with 12 bases between them. CDR3 length: 14 amino acids. The DNA for the CDR3 is TGCGCCAGCAGCTTGTCGGGGATTGAGGAGACCCAGTACTTC. Amino acid sequence: CASSLSGIEETQYF.

The rearrangement joins TRBV9 to TRBJ2-3; 8 nucleotides align to TRBD2. Losses at the gene ends were 4 bases for V and 2 bases for J; bases not matched to a gene: 9. There are 16 residues in the CDR3. Looked up from germline, CDR1 is SGDLS and CDR2 is YYNGEE. The CDR3 DNA follows: TGTGCCAGCAGCTCTCCTTTAGCGGGATACACAGATACGCAGTATTTT. This translates into CASSSPLAGYTDTQYF.

The rearrangement links TRBV6-5 to TRBJ2-4; 7 bases are a match to TRBD1. J gave up 12 bases and V 5 bases, and 16 bases lay outside the gene matches. The CDR3 totals 15 residues. Germline V gives CDR1 MNHEY, CDR2 SVGAGI. The CDR3 coding sequence is TGTGCCAGCAGTCGCACACAGGGGCTCCCCGGCAGTCAGTACTTC. Translation: CASSRTQGLPGSQYF.

CDR3 region: CASSLRDISYEQYF. The CDR3 DNA is TGCGCCAGCAGCCTACGGGACATCTCCTACGAGCAGTACTTC. The V gene is TRBV4-1, the J gene TRBJ2-7; TRBD1 is a possible D gene (6 bases). This CDR3 spans 14 amino acids. Trimming pared 4 bases from V and 0 bases from J, leaving 10 bases between. The V gene's germline CDR1 is MGHRA and CDR2 YSYEKL.

The chain employs TRBV7-9 and TRBJ2-5; possibly TRBD2 for D (5 bases). Trimming pared 4 bases from V and 2 bases from J, leaving 14 bases between. From germline, CDR1 is SEHNR and CDR2 FQNEAQ (reference sequence). The CDR3 spans 15 residues. In nucleotides, the CDR3 is TGTGCCAGCAGCTCCAGAACCGGGAAACAAGAGACCCAGTACTTC. Amino acid sequence: CASSSRTGKQETQYF.

This chain connects TRBV29-1 to TRBJ2-5; D not certain. The germline gives CDR1 SQVTM, CDR2 ANQGSEA. Trimming cost V 3 bases and J 2 bases, with 7 bases left between them. The CDR3 sequence is 12 residues long. CDR3 sequence reads: CSVDRQQETQYF. The CDR3 DNA sequence: TGCAGCGTTGACAGGCAGCAAGAGACCCAGTACTTC.

The genes are TRBV28 and TRBJ2-1; maybe TRBD2 (5 bases). Germline V gives CDR1 MDHEN, CDR2 SYDVKM. V lost 4 bases, J lost 0 bases, and 13 bases lay in between. The CDR3 contains 16 residues. This chain's CDR3 is CASSSPGWSSYNEQFF. The DNA for the CDR3 is TGTGCCAGCAGTTCCCCGGGGTGGAGCTCCTACAATGAGCAGTTCTTC.

This clone has only one observation. The J gene is TRBJ2-1, the V gene TRBV11-2; 7 nucleotides match TRBD2. With 4 bases clipped from V and 6 bases from J, the junction kept 9 bases outside the gene matches. This CDR3 has 15 amino acids. Germline V CDR1 and CDR2: SGHAT, FQNNGV. The CDR3 loop reads CASSSPGREANEQFF. In DNA, the CDR3 is TGTGCCAGCAGCTCCCCGGGACGGGAGGCCAATGAGCAGTTCTTC.

This rearrangement joins TRBV25-1 to TRBJ2-1; 10 bases agree with TRBD2. The CDR3 is made up of 15 amino acids. V lost 4 bases and J lost 8; bases outside the gene matches: 8. Germline V gene data show CDR1 as MGHDK and CDR2 as SYGVNS. CDR3 in DNA: TGTGCCAGCAGTGCGTACAGCCTAGCGGGAGATGAGCAGTTCTTC. Amino acids: CASSAYSLAGDEQFF.

This chain uses TRBV29-1 with TRBJ2-1, with D possibly TRBD1 on 6 matching bases. Germline V gene sequence: CDR1 SQVTM, CDR2 ANQGSEA. The CDR3 totals 9 residues. The CDR3 reads CAGDNEQFF. As DNA, the CDR3 is TGCGCAGGGGACAATGAGCAGTTCTTC.

This clone showed up just a few times. The chain uses TRBV7-9 and TRBJ2-7; 9 nucleotides line up with TRBD2. The CDR3 totals 14 residues. Germline trimming cut 5 bases from V and 4 bases from J; bases unmatched to any gene: 6. The germline gives CDR1 SEHNR, CDR2 FQNEAQ (reference sequence). Written as DNA, the CDR3 is TGTGCCAGCAGCCCCTTCGGACTAGCGTACGAGCAGTACTTC. Translated, it gives CASSPFGLAYEQYF.

This chain uses TRBV5-6 with TRBJ2-7; 10 bases match TRBD1. Germline V gene data show CDR1 as SGHDT and CDR2 as YYEEEE. Germline trimming cut 4 bases from V and 5 bases from J; bases unmatched to any gene: 6. The CDR3 is 14 residues long. CDR3 DNA: TGTGCCAGCAGCCTCGACAGGGGGCGAAACGAGCAGTACTTC. Protein: CASSLDRGRNEQYF.

This rearrangement joins TRBV7-3 to TRBJ2-1; maybe TRBD2 (6 bases). This CDR3 comprises 14 residues. Deletions cut 4 bases from V and 4 bases from J, with 11 bases between. The germline V gene has CDR1 SGHTA and CDR2 FQGTGA. CDR3 sequence (DNA): TGTGCCAGCAGCTCGGGGGAGAGGTACAATGAGCAGTTCTTC. Amino acid sequence: CASSSGERYNEQFF. Full variable domain (missing parts from reference TRBV7-3 and TRBJ2-1): GAGVSQTPSNKVTEKGKYVELRCDPISGHTALYWYRQSLGQGPEFLIYFQGTGAADDSGLPNDRFFAVRPEGSVSTLKIQRTERGDSAVYLCASSSGERYNEQFFGPGTRLTVL.

This chain joins TRBV16 and TRBJ2-1; tentative D call: TRBD1 (6 bases). CDR3 size: 14 residues. V shed 4 bases and J shed 7 bases, with 14 bases lying between them. Germline V gene sequence: CDR1 KGHSY, CDR2 FQNENV. CDR3 region: CASSPTGVGNEQFF. CDR3 DNA: TGTGCCAGCAGCCCGACAGGCGTGGGGAATGAGCAGTTCTTC.

The chain uses TRBV23-1 and TRBJ1-5; 8 bases are a match to TRBD1. TRBV23-1 is placed among ORFs of uncertain function. The CDR3 has 16 residues. The ends lost 2 bases at V and 4 bases at J; junction bases unmatched: 7. This chain's CDR3 is CASSQKPNRGNQPQHF. For the CDR3, the DNA is TGCGCCAGCAGTCAAAAACCGAACAGGGGGAATCAGCCCCAGCATTTT.

The chain combines TRBV28 with TRBJ2-7; 9 positions match TRBD1. Germline assignment: CDR1 MDHEN and CDR2 SYDVKM. This CDR3 is 14 amino acids long. V was pared by 6 bases and J by 5 bases, with 8 bases of the junction left unmatched. In DNA form, the CDR3 reads TGTGCCAGCAGCTGGGACAGGGCGAGAGACGAGCAGTACTTC. Its protein is CASSWDRARDEQYF. Full variable domain (outside the CDR3, taken from reference TRBV28 and TRBJ2-7): DVKVTQSSRYLVKRTGEKVFLECVQDMDHENMFWYRQDPGLGLRLIYFSYDVKMKEKGDIPEGYSVSREKKERFSLILESASTNQTSMYLCASSWDRARDEQYFGPGTRLTVT.

The chain recombines TRBV27 with TRBJ2-2, with D perhaps TRBD2 (5 bases). The germline V gene has CDR1 MNHEY and CDR2 SMNVEV (reference sequence). The CDR3 runs to 14 residues. V lost 5 bases and J 0 bases, leaving 7 bases between the germline ends. For the CDR3, the DNA is TGTGCCAGCAGTACGGGAACGAACACCGGGGAGCTGTTTTTT. Translation gives CASSTGTNTGELFF.

V and J are TRBV7-2 and TRBJ1-3; 10 nucleotides align to TRBD1. The germline V gene has CDR1 SGHTA and CDR2 FQGNSA. The CDR3 contains 15 residues. V lost 5 bases and J lost 2; bases outside the gene matches: 3. DNA of the CDR3: TGTGCCAGCAGCCTGGACAGGGGGACTGGAAACACCATATATTTT. This sequence encodes CASSLDRGTGNTIYF.

J is TRBJ2-3 and V is TRBV28; a possible D gene is TRBD2 (6 bases). Trimming pared 9 bases from V and 0 bases from J, leaving 22 bases between. The CDR3 totals 17 residues. Looked up from germline, CDR1 is MDHEN and CDR2 is SYDVKM. CDR3 protein: CASSPSGGASSTDTQYF. The CDR3 DNA sequence: TGTGCCAGTAGTCCCTCCGGGGGAGCCTCTAGCACAGATACGCAGTATTTT. The full variable domain, its missing parts supplied by reference TRBV28 and TRBJ2-3, is DVKVTQSSRYLVKRTGEKVFLECVQDMDHENMFWYRQDPGLGLRLIYFSYDVKMKEKGDIPEGYSVSREKKERFSLILESASTNQTSMYLCASSPSGGASSTDTQYFGPGTRLTVL.

This rearrangement joins TRBV11-3 to TRBJ1-1, with 10 bases that match TRBD1. The germline CDR1 and CDR2 sequences are SGHNT and YENEEA. V lost 5 bases and J lost 1; bases outside the gene matches: 7. This CDR3 is 16 amino acids long. The CDR3 sequence: CASSPGQGEANTEAFF. The CDR3 bases are TGTGCCAGCAGCCCAGGACAGGGGGAAGCGAACACTGAAGCTTTCTTT.

This sequence joins TRBV6-4 and TRBJ1-2; the D gene is possibly TRBD1 (6 bases). Looked up from germline, CDR1 is MRHNA and CDR2 is SNTAGT. CDR3 size: 13 residues. Trimming shortened V by 5 bases and J by 6 bases, and 13 bases separated the two germline ends. The CDR3 here is CASSYREGDGYTF. The CDR3, as DNA: TGTGCCAGCAGTTACAGGGAGGGAGATGGCTACACCTTC.

The CDR3 is CASSPLGRYEQYF. Written as DNA, the CDR3 is TGTGCCAGCAGCCCCCTTGGGCGCTACGAGCAGTACTTC. The chain recombines TRBV7-9 with TRBJ2-7; D gene ambiguous. This CDR3 comprises 13 residues. CDR1 and CDR2 (germline): SEHNR, FQNEAQ (reference sequence). V was shortened by 5 bases and J by 3 bases, with 11 bases between the two germline ends. The whole variable domain, remainder taken from reference TRBV7-9 and TRBJ2-7, is DTGVSQNPRHKITKRGQNVTFRCDPISEHNRLYWYRQTLGQGPEFLTYFQNEAQLEKSRLLSDRFSAERPKGSFSTLEIQRTEQGDSAMYLCASSPLGRYEQYFGPGTRLTVT.

J is TRBJ2-1 and V is TRBV10-3, with 7 bases that match TRBD2. Losses at the gene ends were 5 bases for V and 6 bases for J; bases not matched to a gene: 7. Germline V gene lookup returns CDR1 ENHRY and CDR2 SYGVKD. The CDR3 loop spans 14 amino acids. Here the CDR3 reads CAISPAGRANEQFF. For the CDR3, the DNA is TGTGCCATCAGTCCAGCGGGACGGGCCAATGAGCAGTTCTTC.

The V call is TRBV12-5, the J call TRBJ1-5, with D unresolved. Trimming stripped 1 base from V and 0 bases from J, with 10 bases between. CDR1 and CDR2 (germline): LGHNT, FRNRAP. The CDR3 is 16 residues long. The CDR3 region has the DNA TGTGCTAGTGGTTTGGGCTCCGGGTTTAGCAATCAGCCCCAGCATTTT. Translating it yields CASGLGSGFSNQPQHF.

The chain has TRBV6-4 and TRBJ1-2, with TRBD1 as a possible D gene (6 bases). V gave up 6 bases and J gave up 7 bases, with 21 bases separating them. This CDR3 comprises 15 residues. Germline CDR1 is MRHNA and CDR2 is SNTAGT. This CDR3 reads CASRPSGDLKSGYTF. CDR3 coding DNA: TGTGCCAGCAGACCGTCAGGGGACCTAAAGAGTGGCTACACCTTC.

V and J are TRBV18 and TRBJ2-1; TRBD2 matches at 11 bases. The ends lost 2 bases at V and 0 bases at J; junction bases unmatched: 9. The germline gives CDR1 KGHSH, CDR2 LQKENI. CDR3 length: 19 amino acids. The CDR3 loop reads CASSPASGRSPSSYNEQFF. The CDR3 nucleotides are TGTGCCAGCTCACCAGCTAGCGGGAGGTCTCCGAGCTCCTACAATGAGCAGTTCTTC.

This clone was seen a few times. The V and J genes are TRBV7-9 and TRBJ2-7; 10 bases map to TRBD1. CDR1 is SEHNR and CDR2 is FQNEAQ in the germline V gene (reference sequence). This CDR3 has 14 amino acids. V was pared by 4 bases and J by 3 bases, with 3 bases of the junction left unmatched. Here the CDR3 reads CASSSRDRGYEQYF. CDR3 nucleotide sequence: TGTGCCAGCAGCTCCCGGGACAGGGGCTACGAGCAGTACTTC.

The V gene is TRBV6-5, the J gene TRBJ1-1, with D hard to call. Trimming shortened V by 10 bases and J by 10 bases, and 19 bases separated the two germline ends. Germline V lookup: CDR1 MNHEY, CDR2 SVGAGI. The CDR3 is 12 amino acids. The CDR3 DNA follows: TGTGCCACCAAAAGCGGGCCCCTCGGAGCTTTCTTT. This gives the protein CATKSGPLGAFF.

The chain carries TRBV6-5 and TRBJ1-4, with TRBD1 matching over 10 bases. CDR1 is MNHEY and CDR2 is SVGAGI in the germline V gene. CDR3 length: 14 amino acids. V lost 6 bases and J lost 7; bases outside the gene matches: 5. CDR3 loop: CASSMTGGTEKLFF. The CDR3 coding sequence is TGTGCCAGCAGCATGACAGGGGGCACTGAAAAACTGTTTTTT.

The chain joins TRBV10-3 to TRBJ1-2, with 8 positions matching TRBD1. The ends lost 4 bases at V and 8 bases at J; junction bases unmatched: 6. The germline V gene encodes CDR1 ENHRY and CDR2 SYGVKD. CDR3 length: 13 amino acids. CDR3 nucleotides: TGTGCCATCAGTGCATCGACAGGGGAAGGCTACACCTTC. Translated: CAISASTGEGYTF.